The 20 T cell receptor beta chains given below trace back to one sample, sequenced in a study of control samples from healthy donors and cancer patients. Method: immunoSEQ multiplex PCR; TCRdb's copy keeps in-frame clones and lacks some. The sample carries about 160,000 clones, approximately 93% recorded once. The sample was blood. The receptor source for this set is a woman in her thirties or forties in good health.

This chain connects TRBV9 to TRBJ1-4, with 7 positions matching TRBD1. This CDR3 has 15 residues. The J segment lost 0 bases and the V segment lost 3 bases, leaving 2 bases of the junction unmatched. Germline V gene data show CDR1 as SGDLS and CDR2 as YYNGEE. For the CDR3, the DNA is TGTGCCAGCAGCGCCCAGGGGGCAACTAATGAAAAACTGTTTTTT. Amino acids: CASSAQGATNEKLFF.

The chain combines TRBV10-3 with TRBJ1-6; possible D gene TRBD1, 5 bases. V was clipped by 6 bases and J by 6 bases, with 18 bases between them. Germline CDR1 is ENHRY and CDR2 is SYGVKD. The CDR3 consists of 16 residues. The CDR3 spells CAIRKGLRDVNSPLHF. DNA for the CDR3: TGTGCCATCAGGAAGGGTCTTCGGGACGTTAATTCACCCCTCCACTTT.

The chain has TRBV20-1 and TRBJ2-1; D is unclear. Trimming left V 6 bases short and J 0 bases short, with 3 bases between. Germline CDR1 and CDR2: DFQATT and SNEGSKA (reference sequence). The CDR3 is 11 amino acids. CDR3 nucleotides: TGCAGTGCCCTCTCCTACAATGAGCAGTTCTTC. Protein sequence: CSALSYNEQFF.

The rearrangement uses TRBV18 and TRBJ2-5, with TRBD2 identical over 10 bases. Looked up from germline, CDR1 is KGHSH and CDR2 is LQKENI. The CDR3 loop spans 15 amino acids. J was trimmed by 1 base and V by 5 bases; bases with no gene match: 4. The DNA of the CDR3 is TGTGCCAGCTCATCCTGGACTAGCGGCCAAGAGACCCAGTACTTC. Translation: CASSSWTSGQETQYF. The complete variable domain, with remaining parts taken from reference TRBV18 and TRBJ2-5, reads NAGVMQNPRHLVRRRGQEARLRCSPMKGHSHVYWYRQLPEEGLKFMVYLQKENIIDESGMPKERFSAEFPKEGPSILRIQQVVRGDSAAYFCASSSWTSGQETQYFGPGTRLLVL.

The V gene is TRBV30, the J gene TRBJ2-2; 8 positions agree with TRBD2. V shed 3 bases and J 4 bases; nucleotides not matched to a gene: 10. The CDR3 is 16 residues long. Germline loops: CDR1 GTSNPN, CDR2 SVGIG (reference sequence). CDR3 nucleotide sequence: TGTGCCTGGAGCCCGATGCGGGGGGAGGGCACCGGGGAGCTGTTTTTT. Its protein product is CAWSPMRGEGTGELFF.

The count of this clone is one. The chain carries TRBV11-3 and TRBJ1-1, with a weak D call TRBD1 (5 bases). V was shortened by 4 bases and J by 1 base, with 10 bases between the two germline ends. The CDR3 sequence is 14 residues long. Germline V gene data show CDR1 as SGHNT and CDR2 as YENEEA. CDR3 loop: CASSSGPTNTEAFF. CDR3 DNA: TGTGCCAGCAGCTCGGGACCGACGAACACTGAAGCTTTCTTT.

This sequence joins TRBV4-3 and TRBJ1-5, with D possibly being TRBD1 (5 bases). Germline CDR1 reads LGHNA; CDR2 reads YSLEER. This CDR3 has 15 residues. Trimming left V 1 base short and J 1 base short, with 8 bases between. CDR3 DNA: TGCGCCAGCAGCCAAGGTCAGGGAAGCAATCAGCCCCAGCATTTT. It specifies CASSQGQGSNQPQHF.

CDR3 region: CASSYSTATNEKLFF. CDR3 DNA sequence: TGTGCCAGCAGTTACTCGACAGCAACTAATGAAAAACTGTTTTTT. The chain couples TRBV6-5 to TRBJ1-4, with D possibly matching TRBD1 (5 bases). With 0 bases removed from V and 0 bases from J, the gap between germline ends came to 5 bases. The CDR3 is 15 amino acids. Germline CDR1 reads MNHEY; CDR2 reads SVGAGI.

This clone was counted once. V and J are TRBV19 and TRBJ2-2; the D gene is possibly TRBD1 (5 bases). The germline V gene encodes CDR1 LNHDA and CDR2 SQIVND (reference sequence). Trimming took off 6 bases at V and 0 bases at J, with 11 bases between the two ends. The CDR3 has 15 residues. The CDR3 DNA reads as TGTGCCAGTAGGAATCAGGGAACGAACACCGGGGAGCTGTTTTTT. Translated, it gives CASRNQGTNTGELFF. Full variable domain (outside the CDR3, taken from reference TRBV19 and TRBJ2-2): DGGITQSPKYLFRKEGQNVTLSCEQNLNHDAMYWYRQDPGQGLRLIYYSQIVNDFQKGDIAEGYSVSREKKESFPLTVTSAQKNPTAFYLCASRNQGTNTGELFFGEGSRLTVL.

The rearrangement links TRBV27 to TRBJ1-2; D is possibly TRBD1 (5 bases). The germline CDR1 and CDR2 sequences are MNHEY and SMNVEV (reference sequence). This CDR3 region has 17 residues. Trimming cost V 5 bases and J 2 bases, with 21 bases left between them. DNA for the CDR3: TGTGCCAGCAGTCCAAAACTAATAAGAGGGGAAAACTATGGCTACACCTTC. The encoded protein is CASSPKLIRGENYGYTF.

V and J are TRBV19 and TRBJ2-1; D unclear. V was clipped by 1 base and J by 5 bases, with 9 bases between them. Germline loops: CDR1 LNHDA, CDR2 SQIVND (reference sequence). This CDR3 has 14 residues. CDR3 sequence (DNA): TGTGCCAGTAGTATAGGACGAATCGACAATGAGCAGTTCTTC. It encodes CASSIGRIDNEQFF.

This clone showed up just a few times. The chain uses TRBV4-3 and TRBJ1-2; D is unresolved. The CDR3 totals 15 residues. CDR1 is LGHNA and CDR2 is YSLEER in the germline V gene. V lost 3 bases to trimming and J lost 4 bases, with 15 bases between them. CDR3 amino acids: CASSHRLHQLYGYTF. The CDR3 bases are TGCGCCAGCAGCCACAGACTGCACCAACTCTATGGCTACACCTTC.

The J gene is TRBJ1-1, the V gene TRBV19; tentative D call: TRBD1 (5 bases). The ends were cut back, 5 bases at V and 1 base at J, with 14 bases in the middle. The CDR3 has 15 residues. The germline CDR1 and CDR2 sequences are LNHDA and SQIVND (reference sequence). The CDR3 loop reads CASSYRDRPNTEAFF. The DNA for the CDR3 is TGTGCCAGTAGTTATCGGGACCGACCGAACACTGAAGCTTTCTTT.

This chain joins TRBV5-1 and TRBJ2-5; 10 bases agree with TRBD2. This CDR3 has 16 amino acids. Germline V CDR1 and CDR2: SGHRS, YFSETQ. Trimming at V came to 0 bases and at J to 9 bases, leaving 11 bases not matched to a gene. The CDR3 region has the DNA TGCGCCAGCAGCTTGGGGACTAGCGGAACTCGAACGGCCCAGTACTTC. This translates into CASSLGTSGTRTAQYF.

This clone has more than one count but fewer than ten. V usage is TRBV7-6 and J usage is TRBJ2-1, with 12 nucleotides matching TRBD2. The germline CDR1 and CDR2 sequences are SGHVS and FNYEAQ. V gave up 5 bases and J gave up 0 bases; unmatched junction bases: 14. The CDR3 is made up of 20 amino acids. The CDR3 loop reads CASSPERGLAGPSSYNEQFF. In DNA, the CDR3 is TGTGCCAGCAGCCCCGAAAGAGGACTAGCGGGGCCCAGCTCCTACAATGAGCAGTTCTTC.

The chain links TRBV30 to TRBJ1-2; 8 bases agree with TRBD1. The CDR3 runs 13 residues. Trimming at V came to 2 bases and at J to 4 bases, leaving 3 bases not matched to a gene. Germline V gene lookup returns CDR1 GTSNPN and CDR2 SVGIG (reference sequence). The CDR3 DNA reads TGTGCCTGGAGTAAACAGGGGGTCTATGGCTACACCTTC. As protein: CAWSKQGVYGYTF.

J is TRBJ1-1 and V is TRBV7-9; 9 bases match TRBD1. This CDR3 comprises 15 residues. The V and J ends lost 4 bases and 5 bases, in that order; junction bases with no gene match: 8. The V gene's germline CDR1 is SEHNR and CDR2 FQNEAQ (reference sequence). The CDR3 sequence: CASSSDDRGVTEAFF. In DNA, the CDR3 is TGTGCCAGCAGCTCAGACGACAGGGGGGTAACTGAAGCTTTCTTT. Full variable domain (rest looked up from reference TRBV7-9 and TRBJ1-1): DTGVSQNPRHKITKRGQNVTFRCDPISEHNRLYWYRQTLGQGPEFLTYFQNEAQLEKSRLLSDRFSAERPKGSFSTLEIQRTEQGDSAMYLCASSSDDRGVTEAFFGQGTRLTVV.

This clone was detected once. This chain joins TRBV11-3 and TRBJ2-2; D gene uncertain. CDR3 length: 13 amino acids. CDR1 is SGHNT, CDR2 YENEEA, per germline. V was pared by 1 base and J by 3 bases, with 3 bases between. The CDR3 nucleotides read TGTGCCAGCAGCTTAGTAGACACCGGGGAGCTGTTTTTT. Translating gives CASSLVDTGELFF.

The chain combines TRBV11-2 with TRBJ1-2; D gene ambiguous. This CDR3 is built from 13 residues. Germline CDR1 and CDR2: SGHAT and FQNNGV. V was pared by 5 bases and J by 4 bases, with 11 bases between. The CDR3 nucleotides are TGTGCCAGCAGCCGAACGAGTCTCTATGGCTACACCTTC. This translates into CASSRTSLYGYTF.

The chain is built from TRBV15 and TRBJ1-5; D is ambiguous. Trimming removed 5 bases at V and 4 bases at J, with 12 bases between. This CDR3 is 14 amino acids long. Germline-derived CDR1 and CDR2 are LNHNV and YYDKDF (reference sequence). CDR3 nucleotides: TGTGCCACCAGCGAAGGACGGTCGAATCAGCCCCAGCATTTT. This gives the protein CATSEGRSNQPQHF.